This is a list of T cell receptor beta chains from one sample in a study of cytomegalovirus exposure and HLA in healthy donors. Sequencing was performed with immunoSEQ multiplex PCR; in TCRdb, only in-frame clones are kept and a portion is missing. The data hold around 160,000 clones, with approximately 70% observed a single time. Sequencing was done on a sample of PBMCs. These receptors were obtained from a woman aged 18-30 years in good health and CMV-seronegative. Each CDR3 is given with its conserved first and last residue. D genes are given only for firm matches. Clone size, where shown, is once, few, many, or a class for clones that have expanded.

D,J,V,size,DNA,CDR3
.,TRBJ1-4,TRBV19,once,TGTGCCAGTAGTCTACAGGGTTTAGCTAATGAAAAACTGTTTTTT,CASSLQGLANEKLFF
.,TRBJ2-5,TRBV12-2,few,TGTGCAAGTCGCTTAAGAGGTACTAGCTTAAAGAGTAAAGAGACCCAGTACTTC,CASRLRGTSLKSKETQYF
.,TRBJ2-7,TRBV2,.,TGTGCCAGCAGCCCTACGGTCCGGGGTTTCAGCTCCTACGAGCAGTACTTC,CASSPTVRGFSSYEQYF
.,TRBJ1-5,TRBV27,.,TGTGCCAGCAGTCAGGACGGGAGGGGAGGCAATCAGCCCCAGCATTTT,CASSQDGRGGNQPQHF
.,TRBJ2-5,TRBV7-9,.,TGTGCCAGCAGCTTAGCGTCAGGGCCTCAAGAGACCCAGTACTTC,CASSLASGPQETQYF
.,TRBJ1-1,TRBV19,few,TGTGCCAGTAGTATAAATGGCGGGGGGGGTCGAGAAGCTTTCTTT,CASSINGGGGREAFF
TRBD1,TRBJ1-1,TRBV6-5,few,TGTGCCAGCAGTTACATGACAGGGAGCACTGAAGCTTTCTTT,CASSYMTGSTEAFF
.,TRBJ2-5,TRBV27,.,TGTGCCAGCAGTCTGAGGGGGAGACGAGAGACCCAGTACTTC,CASSLRGRRETQYF
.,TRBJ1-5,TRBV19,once,TGTGCCAGTAGTATGATCGGTAGCAATCAGCCCCAGCATTTT,CASSMIGSNQPQHF
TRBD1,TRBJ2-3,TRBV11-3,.,TGTGCCAGCAGCTTGAAGGGGGCGGATACGCAGTATTTT,CASSLKGADTQYF
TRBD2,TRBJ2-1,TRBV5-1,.,TGCGCCAGCAGCTTACTAGCGGGGGGCTCCTACAATGAGCAGTTCTTC,CASSLLAGGSYNEQFF
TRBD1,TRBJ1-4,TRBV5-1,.,TGCGCCAGCAGCCCTGGACAGGGGAACGAAAAACTGTTTTTT,CASSPGQGNEKLFF
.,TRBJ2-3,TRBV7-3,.,TGTGCCAGCAGCTCCACTAAGGCCGATACGCAGTATTTT,CASSSTKADTQYF
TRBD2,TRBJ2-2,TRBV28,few,TGTGCCAGCAGTCTCTTGGGGCTAGCGGGTTACACCGGGGAGCTGTTTTTT,CASSLLGLAGYTGELFF
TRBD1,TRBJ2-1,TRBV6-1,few,TGTGCCAGCAGTGGGTTTATTTGGACAGGGGGCTTGAATGAGCAGTTCTTC,CASSGFIWTGGLNEQFF
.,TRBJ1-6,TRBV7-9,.,TGTGCCAGCAGCTCCCGAGTCGATTCACCCCTCCACTTT,CASSSRVDSPLHF
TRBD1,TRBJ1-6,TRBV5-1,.,TGCGCCAGCAGCTTGGACAGGGGTGGGTCACCCCTCCACTTT,CASSLDRGGSPLHF
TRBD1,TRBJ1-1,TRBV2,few,TGTGCCAGCGGTGGACAGGGGGGCACTGAAGCTTTCTTT,CASGGQGGTEAFF
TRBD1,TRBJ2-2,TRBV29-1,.,TGCAGCGTTCCGGGACAGCCGAACACCGGGGAGCTGTTTTTT,CSVPGQPNTGELFF
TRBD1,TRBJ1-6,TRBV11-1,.,TGTGCCAGCAGCTTTCTTCCGGGACAGGGGTCCTCACCCCTCCACTTT,CASSFLPGQGSSPLHF
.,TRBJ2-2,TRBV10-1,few,TGCGCCAGCAGCCCTGACACCTACACCGGGGAGCTGTTTTTT,CASSPDTYTGELFF
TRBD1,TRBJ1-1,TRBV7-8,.,TGTGCCAGCAGCAGCGGACAGGGAGCTTTCTTT,CASSSGQGAFF
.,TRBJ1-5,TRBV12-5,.,TGTGCTAGTGGGGATGACCGGGACTTTCGCAAGCCCCAGCATTTT,CASGDDRDFRKPQHF
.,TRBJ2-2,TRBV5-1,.,TGCGCCAGCAGCTCCCCAGGGGCCGGGGAGCTGTTTTTT,CASSSPGAGELFF
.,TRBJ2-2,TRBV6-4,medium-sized,TGTGCCAGCAGTGACTCTAGCACCGGGGAGCTGTTTTTT,CASSDSSTGELFF
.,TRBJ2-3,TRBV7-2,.,TGTGCCAGCAGCTTAGTTGCGGGCGCCACAGATACGCAGTATTTT,CASSLVAGATDTQYF
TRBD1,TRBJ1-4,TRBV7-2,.,TGTGCCAGCAGCTCCCGGACAGGCCTTAATGAAAAACTGTTTTTT,CASSSRTGLNEKLFF
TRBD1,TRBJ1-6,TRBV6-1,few,TGTGCCAGCAGTGAGATTAGAGGGGGCAATTCACCCCTCCACTTT,CASSEIRGGNSPLHF
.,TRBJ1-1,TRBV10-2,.,TGCGCCAGCAGCCCCGGGGAGGGACCCACTGAAGCTTTCTTT,CASSPGEGPTEAFF
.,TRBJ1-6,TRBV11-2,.,TGTGCCAGCAGCTTTTGGACAGCGAGCTCCTATAATTCACCCCTCCACTTT,CASSFWTASSYNSPLHF
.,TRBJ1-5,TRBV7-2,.,TGTGCCAGCAGCTTGGAACAGGGAGCTAATCAGCCCCAGCATTTT,CASSLEQGANQPQHF
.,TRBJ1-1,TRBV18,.,TGTGCCAGCTCACCACCGGCACAGGACAATGAAGCTTTCTTT,CASSPPAQDNEAFF
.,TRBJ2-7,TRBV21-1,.,TGTGCCAGCAGATGGCGGATGTTTGGCCCTCCTAACGAGCAGTACTTC,CASRWRMFGPPNEQYF
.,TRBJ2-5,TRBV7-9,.,TGTGCCAGCAGCTTCGCCTCGGGAAGGGAGACCCAGTACTTC,CASSFASGRETQYF
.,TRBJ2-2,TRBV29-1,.,TGCAGCGTTGAAGGTCGAGGGGACACACGGGCCGGGGAGCTGTTTTTT,CSVEGRGDTRAGELFF
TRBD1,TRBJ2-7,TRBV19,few,TGTGCCAGTAGTGACAGGGGTTCCTACGAGCAGTACTTC,CASSDRGSYEQYF
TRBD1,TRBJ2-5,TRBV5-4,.,TGTGCCAGCAGCTTGGGGACAGGGTCCCAACAAGAGACCCAGTACTTC,CASSLGTGSQQETQYF
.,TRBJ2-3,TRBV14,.,TGTGCCAGCAGGGAGGGATACAGCACAGATACGCAGTATTTT,CASREGYSTDTQYF
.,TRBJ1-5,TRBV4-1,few,TGCGCCAGCAGCCAAGCAGGGGATCAGCCCCAGCATTTT,CASSQAGDQPQHF
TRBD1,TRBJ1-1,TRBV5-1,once,TGCGCCAGCAGCCTCGGACAGGACCTAAACACTGAAGCTTTCTTT,CASSLGQDLNTEAFF
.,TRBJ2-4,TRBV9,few,TGTGCCAGCAGCGTAGGACCCGAGGGCCCTCCCAAAAACAGTCAGTACTTC,CASSVGPEGPPKNSQYF
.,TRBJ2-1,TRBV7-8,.,TGTGCCAGCAGGGGGCGTAGGGCAAATGAGCAGTTCTTC,CASRGRRANEQFF
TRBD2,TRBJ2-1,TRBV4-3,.,TGCGCCAGCAGCCAAGGGACTAGCGGGAGTCCGTCCTACAATGAGCAGTTCTTC,CASSQGTSGSPSYNEQFF
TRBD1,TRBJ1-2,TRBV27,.,TGTGCCAGCAGTTTACGGACAGGGAACAACTATGGCTACACCTTC,CASSLRTGNNYGYTF
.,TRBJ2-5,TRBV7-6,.,TGTGCCAGCAGCTTCTCCCTCCAGGAGACCCAGTACTTC,CASSFSLQETQYF
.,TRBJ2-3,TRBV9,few,TGTGCCAGCAGCATCAAAACAGGGCGGCGGACAGATACGCAGTATTTT,CASSIKTGRRTDTQYF
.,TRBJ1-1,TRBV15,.,TGTGCCACCAGCAGAAGGGGTACAGCGAACACTGAAGCTTTCTTT,CATSRRGTANTEAFF
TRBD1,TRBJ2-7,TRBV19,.,TGTGCCAGTAGTATAGGGACAGGGACCTACGAGCAGTACTTC,CASSIGTGTYEQYF
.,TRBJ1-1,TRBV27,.,TGTGCCAGCAGTCTCCTCGGGAGGTCGGACACTGAAGCTTTCTTT,CASSLLGRSDTEAFF
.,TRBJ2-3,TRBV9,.,TGTGCCAGCAGCGTAGAGTGGGGGCACACAGATACGCAGTATTTT,CASSVEWGHTDTQYF
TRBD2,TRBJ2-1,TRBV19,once,TGTGCCAGTAGTATCGGGACTAGCGCTGAGCAGTTCTTC,CASSIGTSAEQFF
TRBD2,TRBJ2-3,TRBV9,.,TGTGCCAGCAGCGTAGGTAGCGGGGGGGATACGCAGTATTTT,CASSVGSGGDTQYF
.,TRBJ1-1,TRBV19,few,TGTGCCACTTACGTACCGGGAAGGGAAACTGAAGCTTTCTTT,CATYVPGRETEAFF
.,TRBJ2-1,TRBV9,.,TGTGCCAGCAGCTCCCAGATTTTCAACAATGAGCAGTTCTTC,CASSSQIFNNEQFF
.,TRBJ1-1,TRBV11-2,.,TGTGCCAGCAGCTTATCCCCTCGACAGAGTGGGACTGAAGCTTTCTTT,CASSLSPRQSGTEAFF
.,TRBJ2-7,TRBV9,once,TGTGCCAGCAGCGCTAGGAGGGACAGCAGCTCCTACGAGCAGTACTTC,CASSARRDSSSYEQYF
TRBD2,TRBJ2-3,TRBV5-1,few,TGCGCCAGCAGGAGGACTAGCGGCCAAGGGGGTACGCAGTATTTT,CASRRTSGQGGTQYF
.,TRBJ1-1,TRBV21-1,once,TGTGCCAGCAGCAAAGGACAGGGGATCGCAACTGAAGCTTTCTTT,CASSKGQGIATEAFF
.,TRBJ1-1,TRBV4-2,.,TGTGCCAGCAGCCAAGAGAGGTACACTGAAGCTTTCTTT,CASSQERYTEAFF